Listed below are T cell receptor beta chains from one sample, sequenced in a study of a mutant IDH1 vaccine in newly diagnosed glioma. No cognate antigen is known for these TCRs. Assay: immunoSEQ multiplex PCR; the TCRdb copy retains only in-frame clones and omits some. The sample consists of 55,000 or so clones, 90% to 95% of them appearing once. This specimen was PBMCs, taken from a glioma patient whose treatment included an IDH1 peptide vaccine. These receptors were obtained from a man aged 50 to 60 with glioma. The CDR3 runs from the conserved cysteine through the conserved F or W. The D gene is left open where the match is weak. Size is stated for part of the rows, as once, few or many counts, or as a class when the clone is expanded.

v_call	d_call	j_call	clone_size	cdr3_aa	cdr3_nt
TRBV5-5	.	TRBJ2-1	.	CASSLGARATGEQFF	TGTGCCAGCAGCTTGGGGGCCAGGGCTACAGGCGAGCAGTTCTTC
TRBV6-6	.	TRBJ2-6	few	CASREGGSGANVLTF	TGTGCCAGCAGAGAGGGGGGTTCTGGGGCCAACGTCCTGACTTTC
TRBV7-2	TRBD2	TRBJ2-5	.	CASSFLAGGYQETQYF	TGTGCCAGCAGCTTCCTAGCGGGAGGGTACCAAGAGACCCAGTACTTC
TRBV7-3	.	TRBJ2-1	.	CASSYLGRGLTNNEQFF	TGTGCCAGCAGCTACCTCGGACGTGGTCTAACCAACAATGAGCAGTTCTTC
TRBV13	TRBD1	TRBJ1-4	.	CASSLAGTGAVF	TGTGCCAGCAGCTTGGCCGGGACAGGGGCGGTTTTT
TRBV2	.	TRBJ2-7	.	CASSEGFLVYEQYF	TGTGCCAGCAGTGAAGGGTTCCTGGTTTACGAGCAGTACTTC
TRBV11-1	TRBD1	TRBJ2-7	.	CASSQDRGGSYEQYF	TGTGCCAGCAGCCAGGACAGGGGGGGCTCCTACGAGCAGTACTTC
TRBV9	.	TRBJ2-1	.	CASGPRGPLYNEQFF	TGTGCCAGCGGGCCGCGGGGGCCACTGTACAATGAGCAGTTCTTC
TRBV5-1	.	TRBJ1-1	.	CASRVGELYTEAFF	TGCGCCAGCAGGGTTGGGGAGTTGTACACTGAAGCTTTCTTT
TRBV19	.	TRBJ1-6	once	CASSQTSGTRDSPLHF	TGTGCCAGTAGTCAAACCTCAGGGACACGGGATTCACCCCTCCACTTT
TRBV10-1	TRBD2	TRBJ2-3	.	CASSPTGGRVGDTQYF	TGCGCCAGCTCCCCAACGGGGGGGAGGGTAGGAGATACGCAGTATTTT
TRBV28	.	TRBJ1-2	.	CASSGGTLRRGYTF	TGTGCCAGCAGTGGTGGGACCCTCAGACGTGGCTACACCTTC
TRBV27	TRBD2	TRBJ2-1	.	CASNLVTSGGQYNEQFF	TGTGCCAGCAATTTAGTGACTAGCGGGGGGCAATACAATGAGCAGTTCTTC
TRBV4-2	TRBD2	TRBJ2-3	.	CASSQLAGTGTDTQYF	TGTGCCAGCAGCCAGTTAGCGGGCACCGGCACAGATACGCAGTATTTT
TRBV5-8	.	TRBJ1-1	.	CASSLLGADTEAFF	TGTGCCAGCAGCTTGTTGGGGGCGGACACTGAAGCTTTCTTT
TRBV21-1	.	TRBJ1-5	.	CASSKGATGNNQPQHF	TGTGCCAGCAGCAAAGGGGCGACAGGGAACAATCAGCCCCAGCATTTT
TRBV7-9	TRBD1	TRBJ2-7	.	CASVLGTGALDEQYF	TGTGCCAGCGTCCTTGGGACAGGGGCTCTCGACGAGCAGTACTTC
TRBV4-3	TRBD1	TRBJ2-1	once	CASSQAHGTGNNEQFF	TGCGCCAGCAGCCAAGCCCACGGGACAGGGAACAATGAGCAGTTCTTC
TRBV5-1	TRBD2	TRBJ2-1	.	CASSTSSGRGNEQFF	TGCGCCAGCAGCACTTCTAGCGGGAGGGGGAATGAGCAGTTCTTC
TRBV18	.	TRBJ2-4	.	CASSEGHGKNIQYF	TGTGCCAGCTCAGAGGGACATGGCAAAAACATTCAGTACTTC
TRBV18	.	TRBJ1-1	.	CASSPGRTEAFF	TGTGCCAGCTCACCAGGACGGACTGAAGCTTTCTTT
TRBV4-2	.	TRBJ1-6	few	CASSPMHRADSPLHF	TGTGCCAGCAGCCCTATGCACAGGGCGGATTCACCCCTCCACTTT
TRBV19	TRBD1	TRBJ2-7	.	CASRGQGGNYEQYF	TGTGCCAGTAGGGGACAGGGTGGAAACTACGAGCAGTACTTC
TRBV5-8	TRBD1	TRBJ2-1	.	CASTLGQGAYEQFF	TGTGCCAGCACCCTGGGACAGGGGGCGTATGAGCAGTTCTTC
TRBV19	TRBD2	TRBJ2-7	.	CASTATAGRAHEQYF	TGTGCCAGTACCGCAACAGCGGGGAGGGCTCACGAGCAGTACTTC
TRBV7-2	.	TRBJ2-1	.	CASSLLLGHEQFF	TGTGCCAGCAGCTTATTGTTGGGGCATGAGCAGTTCTTC
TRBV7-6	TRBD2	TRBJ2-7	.	CASSLMGGYEQYF	TGTGCCAGCAGCTTAATGGGGGGGTACGAGCAGTACTTC
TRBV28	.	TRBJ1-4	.	CASSKYIRNEKLFF	TGTGCCAGCAGCAAATATATACGGAATGAAAAACTGTTTTTT
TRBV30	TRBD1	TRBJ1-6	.	CAWSLDRAGNSPLHF	TGTGCCTGGAGCCTAGACAGGGCTGGGAATTCACCCCTCCACTTT
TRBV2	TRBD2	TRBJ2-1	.	CASSGLAGVHEQFF	TGTGCCAGCAGTGGACTAGCGGGAGTCCATGAGCAGTTCTTC
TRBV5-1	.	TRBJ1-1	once	CASSSGGGTEAFF	TGCGCCAGCAGCTCGGGTGGGGGCACTGAAGCTTTCTTT
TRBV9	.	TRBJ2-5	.	CASSVGRRETQYF	TGTGCCAGCAGCGTAGGCAGAAGGGAGACCCAGTACTTC
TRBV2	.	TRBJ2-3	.	CASSEVPGLSTDTQYF	TGTGCCAGCAGTGAAGTGCCAGGGCTAAGCACAGATACGCAGTATTTT
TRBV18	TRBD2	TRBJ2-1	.	CASSPPVLAGGNEQFF	TGTGCCAGCTCACCACCGGTTTTAGCGGGAGGAAATGAGCAGTTCTTC
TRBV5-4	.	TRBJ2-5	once	CASSLRGALVNQETQYF	TGTGCCAGCAGCTTGCGGGGGGCCCTAGTAAATCAAGAGACCCAGTACTTC
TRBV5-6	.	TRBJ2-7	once	CASSSGGPGAEQYF	TGTGCCAGCAGCTCCGGCGGCCCCGGGGCCGAGCAGTACTTC
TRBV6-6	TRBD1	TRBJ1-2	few	CASSRLAGGLIYGYTF	TGTGCCAGCAGTCGACTAGCAGGGGGCCTTATCTATGGCTACACCTTC
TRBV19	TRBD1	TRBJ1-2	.	CASSLPGVRGQGNYGYTF	TGTGCCAGTAGCCTCCCAGGAGTGAGAGGACAGGGAAACTATGGCTACACCTTC
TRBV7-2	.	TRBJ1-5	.	CASSPDRTGQPQHF	TGTGCCAGCAGTCCAGACAGGACGGGACAGCCCCAGCATTTT
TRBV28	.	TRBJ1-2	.	CASRDLGEANYGYTF	TGTGCCAGCAGGGATCTCGGTGAGGCTAACTATGGCTACACCTTC
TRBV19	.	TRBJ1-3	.	CASSIARGAGNTIYF	TGTGCCAGTAGTATCGCGAGGGGAGCTGGAAACACCATATATTTT
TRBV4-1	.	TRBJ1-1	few	CASSPAPQGNLEAFF	TGCGCCAGCAGCCCCGCCCCCCAGGGAAACCTTGAAGCTTTCTTT
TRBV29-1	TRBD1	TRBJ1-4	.	CSAKGALDEKLFF	TGCAGCGCGAAGGGGGCCTTAGATGAAAAACTGTTTTTT
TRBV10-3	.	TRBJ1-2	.	CAISTGPYGYTF	TGTGCCATCTCAACCGGGCCCTATGGCTACACCTTC
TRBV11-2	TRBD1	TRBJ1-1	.	CASLGQMNTEAFF	TGTGCCAGCCTGGGACAGATGAACACTGAAGCTTTCTTT
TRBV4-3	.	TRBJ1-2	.	CASSPKDSYGYTF	TGCGCCAGCAGCCCTAAGGACAGCTATGGCTACACCTTC
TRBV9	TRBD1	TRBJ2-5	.	CASSVATQAPTGGRRGETQYF	TGTGCCAGCAGCGTAGCCACCCAGGCCCCCACAGGGGGAAGAAGGGGAGAGACCCAGTACTTC
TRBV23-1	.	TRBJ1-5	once	CASRVSNQPQHF	TGCGCCAGCAGAGTTAGCAATCAGCCCCAGCATTTT
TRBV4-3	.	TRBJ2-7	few	CASSQARTGTYYEQYF	TGCGCCAGCAGCCAAGCACGCACAGGGACCTACTACGAGCAGTACTTC
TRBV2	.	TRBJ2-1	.	CASGGRPIGHEQFF	TGTGCCAGCGGGGGTCGACCAATAGGCCATGAGCAGTTCTTC
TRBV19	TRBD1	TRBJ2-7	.	CASSTRDSYEQYF	TGTGCCAGTAGTACAAGGGACAGCTACGAGCAGTACTTC
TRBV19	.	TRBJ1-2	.	CASSIHSLYGYTF	TGTGCCAGTAGTATCCACAGTCTATATGGCTACACCTTC
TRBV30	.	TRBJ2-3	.	CAWSLRGAPTQYF	TGTGCCTGGAGTCTAAGGGGGGCTCCTACGCAGTATTTT
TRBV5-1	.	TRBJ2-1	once	CASRPGYNEQFF	TGCGCCAGCAGACCTGGCTACAATGAGCAGTTCTTC
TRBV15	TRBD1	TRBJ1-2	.	CATSAGGQGVAYGYTF	TGTGCCACCAGCGCAGGGGGCCAAGGGGTAGCCTATGGCTACACCTTC
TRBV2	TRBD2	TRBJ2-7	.	CASNQLAAYEQYF	TGTGCCAGCAACCAACTAGCGGCCTACGAGCAGTACTTC
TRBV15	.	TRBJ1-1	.	CATSRAGGTNTEAFF	TGTGCCACCAGCAGAGCTGGGGGGACGAACACTGAAGCTTTCTTT
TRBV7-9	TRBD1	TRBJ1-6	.	CASSPPGQPNSPLHF	TGTGCCAGCAGCCCTCCGGGACAGCCAAATTCACCCCTCCACTTT